This entry lists 11 T cell receptor beta chains sequenced from one sample in a study of tissue T cells after allogeneic stem cell transplantation. Generated by immunoSEQ multiplex PCR, the TCRdb table keeps only in-frame clones and is missing some. The sample shows nearly 50,000 clones, around 70% of them seen only once. The sequenced sample consisted of sorted cells pooled from one or two spleens. All receptors derive from a pool of C57BL/6 mice in good health.

Concerning this clone: Mouse germline and gene names are used. The CDR3 here is CASSFGLANTGQLYF. The sequenced CDR3 bases are TGTGCCAGCAGCTTCGGACTAGCAAACACCGGGCAGCTCTAC. The chain is built from TRBV4 and TRBJ2-2; maybe TRBD2 (5 bases). The DNA ends 1 residue before the CDR3 does, and the rest of the CDR3 is filled in from the germline J gene. Germline V gene sequence: CDR1 LGHDT, CDR2 YNNKQL (reference sequence). Trimming took 4 bases from V and 0 from J, leaving 9 bases between them. The CDR3 loop spans 15 amino acids.

With respect to this clone: The listed genes are named as in mouse. Here the CDR3 reads CASSSGTGNTGQLYF. The CDR3 bases that were read are TGTGCCAGCAGCTCCGGGACTGGGAACACCGGGCAGCTCTAC. The genes are TRBV3 and TRBJ2-2; 9 bases are shared with TRBD2. From the germline J gene comes the end of the CDR3, since the read stops 1 residue before it. CDR1 SNHLY and CDR2 FYNGKV come from the germline V gene (reference sequence). The CDR3 totals 15 residues. J lost 2 bases, V lost 4 bases, and 2 bases had no gene match. Filled out from reference TRBV3 and TRBJ2-2, the complete variable domain reads GPKVLQIPSHQIIDMGQMVTLNCDPVSNHLYFYWYKQILGQQMEFLVNFYNGKVMEKSKLFKDQFSVERPDGSYFTLKIQPTALEDSAVYFCASSSGTGNTGQLYFGEGSKLTVL.

As regards this clone: Gene and germline names: mouse. CDR3 amino acids: CASSLDVRNTEVFF. Incomplete CDR3 DNA: TGTGCAAGCAGCTTAGATGTCAGAAACACAGAAGTCTTC. The chain uses TRBV16 and TRBJ1-1; D not resolved. The read ends 1 residue shy of where the CDR3 ends; the end is completed using the germline J gene. Trimming pared 0 bases from V and 1 base from J, leaving 6 bases between. Looked up from germline, CDR1 is SGHSA and CDR2 is FRNQAP. This CDR3 has 14 residues. Complete variable domain (other parts from reference TRBV16 and TRBJ1-1): NAGVIQTPRHKVTGKGQEATLWCEPISGHSAVFWYRQTIVQGLEFLTYFRNQAPIDDSGMPKERFSAQMPNQSHSTLKIQSTQPQDSAVYLCASSLDVRNTEVFFGKGTRLTVV.

In this sample, this clone turned up once. Germline and genes here are mouse. CDR3 DNA, as far as it was read: TGTGCCAGCTCTCTCGTGGCAGGGGGCGGGGATTCGCCCCTCTAC. Amino acid sequence: CASSLVAGGGDSPLY. The CDR3 in full is CASSLVAGGGDSPLYF. This chain joins TRBV12-2 and TRBJ1-6; TRBD1 agrees at 8 bases. The CDR3 end lies 1 residue beyond the end of the read and is filled in from the germline J gene. TRBJ1-6 is recorded as an ORF, its role being uncertain. The V and J ends lost 0 bases and 8 bases, in that order; junction bases with no gene match: 8. Germline V lookup: CDR1 SGHLS, CDR2 HYDKME. There are 16 residues in the CDR3.

On this clone itself: The listed genes are named as in mouse. The missing CDR3 end, 1 residue past where the read stops, is filled in from the germline J gene. V and J are TRBV29 and TRBJ2-4, with 11 bases that match TRBD2. The V gene's germline CDR1 is MSHET and CDR2 SYDVDS. Trimming removed 2 bases from V and 0 bases from J; junction bases left unmatched: 1. This CDR3 has 16 residues. CDR3 in amino acids: CASSLRDWGSQNTLYF. CDR3 bases read: TGTGCTAGCAGTTTACGGGACTGGGGGAGTCAAAACACCTTGTAC.

In this sample, this clone turned up a few times. The gene names given are mouse names. The CDR3 is cut off 1 residue early in the read; its end comes from the germline J gene. The chain carries TRBV16 and TRBJ2-7; D is unresolved. Trimming stripped 4 bases from V and 4 bases from J, with 8 bases between. There are 12 residues in the CDR3. The germline gives CDR1 SGHSA, CDR2 FRNQAP. The CDR3 bases that were read are TGTGCAAGCAGCTCACAAATATATGAACAGTAC. It yields the protein CASSSQIYEQY. The CDR3, in full, reads CASSSQIYEQYF.

About this clone: Genes and germline are mouse. The read ends 1 residue shy of where the CDR3 ends; the end is completed using the germline J gene. The V call is TRBV13-1, the J call TRBJ2-4; no definite D call. Germline CDR1 NSHNY, CDR2 SYGAGN. The CDR3 is 11 amino acids. V was trimmed by 3 bases and J by 1 base, leaving 0 bases between them. The CDR3 is CASSGQNTLYF. The CDR3 DNA, read in part, is TGTGCCAGCAGTGGTCAAAACACCTTGTAC.

Note on this clone: The listed genes are named as in mouse. The sequence runs out 1 residue before the end of the CDR3; the remainder is reconstructed from the germline J gene. This chain links TRBV13-1 with TRBJ2-4, with 7 positions matching TRBD2. The CDR3 loop spans 14 amino acids. Trimming at V came to 6 bases and at J to 1 base, leaving 5 bases not matched to a gene. CDR1 is NSHNY and CDR2 is SYGAGN in the germline V gene. This CDR3 reads CASKGDWGQNTLYF. The sequenced part of the CDR3 DNA is TGTGCCAGCAAAGGTGACTGGGGTCAAAACACCTTGTAC.

In regard to this clone: Gene labels here are mouse ones. With the read ending 1 residue before the CDR3 end, the germline J gene is used to fill in that end. The gene calls are TRBV13-2 and TRBJ2-2, with TRBD2 as a possible D gene (7 bases). Trimming cost V 0 bases and J 2 bases, with 11 bases left between them. Germline V gene data show CDR1 as NNHNN and CDR2 as SYGAGS (reference sequence). This CDR3 has 16 amino acids. The DNA read from the CDR3 is TGTGCCAGCGGTGATGTGCTGGGGGCGAACACCGGGCAGCTCTAC. This codes for CASGDVLGANTGQLY. The full CDR3 sequence reads CASGDVLGANTGQLYF.

A note on this clone: Genes here carry mouse names. The CDR3 end falls 1 residue outside the read, so it is completed with the germline J gene. The J gene is TRBJ2-4, the V gene TRBV3, with 9 bases identical to TRBD2. The CDR3 is 14 residues long. Germline V lookup: CDR1 SNHLY, CDR2 FYNGKV (reference sequence). J lost 5 bases, V lost 3 bases, and 3 bases had no gene match. CDR3 loop: CASSFTGGSNTLYF. The part of the CDR3 DNA that was read is TGTGCCAGCAGCTTTACTGGGGGGTCAAACACCTTGTAC.

Points on this clone: Genes and germline come from the mouse. With the read ending 1 residue before the CDR3 end, the germline J gene is used to fill in that end. The chain couples TRBV16 to TRBJ1-1; D is uncertain. V was clipped by 0 bases and J by 1 base, with 3 bases between them. The CDR3 covers 13 residues. The germline CDR1 and CDR2 sequences are SGHSA and FRNQAP. CDR3 sequence: CASSLEGNTEVFF. The sequenced CDR3 bases are TGTGCAAGCAGCTTAGAGGGAAACACAGAAGTCTTC.